This T cell receptor (beta chain) emerged from a study of beta chain features in type 1 diabetes. Study-wide results and caveats: Type 1 diabetes patients showed a moderate but significant shortening of TCRB CDR3s in all four CD4+ subsets.

In the case of this clone: The antigen remains undetermined.

TCRB transcripts that were expressed got sequenced, as all of the isolated RNA had been reverse transcribed. Only in-frame clones appear in the TCRdb table, and some are missing; sequencing was by immunoSEQ multiplex PCR. The table lists more than 150,000 clones, 11% of them singletons. Trimming pared 5 bases from V and 1 base from J, leaving 11 bases between. The CDR3 is 14 residues long. The germline V gene encodes CDR1 SGHTA and CDR2 FQGTGA. Sequenced: central memory CD4+ T cells from blood. The chain employs TRBV7-3 and TRBJ2-5, with a possible D match to TRBD2 (6 bases). This clonotype was obtained from a man aged 18 to 30 in good health. The CDR3 here is CASSPERAQETQYF. The DNA for the CDR3 is TGTGCCAGCAGCCCGGAGCGGGCCCAAGAGACCCAGTACTTC.